One sample yielded the 19 T cell receptor beta chains listed below, sequenced in a study of CD4 T cell repertoires in COVID-19. Assay: immunoSEQ multiplex PCR; the TCRdb copy retains only in-frame clones and omits some. The table shows about 75,000 clones, with approximately 83% occurring only once. The sample consisted of CD4+ T cells from peripheral blood, taken after recovery from COVID-19. Receptor source: a human donor who had COVID-19.

J is TRBJ2-1 and V is TRBV21-1; no DNA check was done on the table's D call, TRBD1. TRBV21-1 is assigned pseudogene status. The CDR3 sequence is 21 residues long. The CDR3 bases are TGTGCCAGCAGCAAAGTGATGGCATCGACAGGGGCCCGCGGGGGAAACAATGAGCAGTTCTTC. This codes for CASSKVMASTGARGGNNEQFF.

V usage is TRBV25-1 and J usage is TRBJ2-5, with D perhaps being TRBD1 or TRBD2 (5 bases each). V lost 2 bases, J lost 9 bases, and 16 bases lay in between. In germline, CDR1 is MGHDK, CDR2 SYGVNS. This CDR3 region has 14 residues. In DNA form, the CDR3 reads TGTGCCAGCAGTGAAGGGCAGAAGAGAGGGGCCCAGTACTTC. Amino acid sequence: CASSEGQKRGAQYF.

This chain links TRBV30 with TRBJ2-7; the D gene is possibly TRBD1 (8 bases). Germline CDR1 is GTSNPN and CDR2 is SVGIG (reference sequence). V lost 6 bases, J lost 5 bases, and 14 bases lay in between. This CDR3 contains 12 residues. The CDR3 DNA reads as TGTGCCTGCGAACAGGGGGGGGACGAGCAGTACTTC. Residues: CACEQGGDEQYF.

The J gene is TRBJ2-1, the V gene TRBV28; 8 nucleotides align to TRBD1. V was pared by 4 bases and J by 2 bases, with 7 bases of the junction left unmatched. In germline, CDR1 is MDHEN, CDR2 SYDVKM. The CDR3 consists of 16 residues. The CDR3 DNA follows: TGTGCCAGCAGTTCCTTGACAGGGGAACCCTACAATGAGCAGTTCTTC. Its translation is CASSSLTGEPYNEQFF.

CDR3 DNA sequence: TGTGCCAGCAGGGAGACAGGGGGCGCGGGTGAAGCTTTCTTT. This translates into CASRETGGAGEAFF. V gene TRBV2 combines with J gene TRBJ1-1; TRBD1 agrees at 10 bases. The CDR3 extends over 14 amino acids. V shed 6 bases, J shed 7 bases, and the junction held 8 bases outside the gene matches. The germline CDR1 and CDR2 sequences are SNHLY and FYNNEI. The full variable domain, with the rest looked up from reference TRBV2 and TRBJ1-1, is EPEVTQTPSHQVTQMGQEVILRCVPISNHLYFYWYRQILGQKVEFLVSFYNNEISEKSEIFDDQFSVERPDGSNFTLKIRSTKLEDSAMYFCASRETGGAGEAFFGQGTRLTVV.

CDR3 bases: TGTGCCTGGAGTGCATTGTGGAGCACAGATACGCAGTATTTT. It codes for CAWSALWSTDTQYF. V is TRBV30 and J is TRBJ2-3; D not resolved. The CDR3 extends over 14 amino acids. CDR1 is GTSNPN, CDR2 SVGIG, per germline (reference sequence). V lost 1 base to trimming and J lost 0 bases, with 8 bases between them. The complete variable domain, with remaining parts taken from reference TRBV30 and TRBJ2-3, reads SQTIHQWPATLVQPVGSPLSLECTVEGTSNPNLYWYRQAAGRGLQLLFYSVGIGQISSEVPQNLSASRPQDRQFILSSKKLLLSDSGFYLCAWSALWSTDTQYFGPGTRLTVL.

This clone has more than one count but fewer than ten. V is TRBV18 and J is TRBJ2-2; D remains ambiguous. Per germline, CDR1 KGHSH and CDR2 LQKENI. CDR3 length: 13 residues. Deletions cut 3 bases from V and 11 bases from J, with 13 bases between. CDR3 DNA: TGTGCCAGCTCACCCAGTGGCCGCAGTGAGCTGTTTTTT. Translation gives CASSPSGRSELFF.

CDR3 protein: CASSFTRLAGGSRTGELFF. The CDR3 nucleotides read TGTGCCAGCAGCTTCACTAGGCTAGCGGGAGGAAGTCGAACCGGGGAGCTGTTTTTT. This sequence joins TRBV7-2 and TRBJ2-2; 11 bases line up with TRBD2. V shed 3 bases, J shed 5 bases, and the junction held 14 bases outside the gene matches. Germline V gene data show CDR1 as SGHTA and CDR2 as FQGNSA. CDR3 size: 19 residues.

The chain links TRBV24-1 to TRBJ2-7; D ambiguous. Trimming took off 7 bases at V and 0 bases at J, with 6 bases between the two ends. The germline CDR1 and CDR2 sequences are KGHDR and SFDVKD. This CDR3 is 12 amino acids long. The CDR3 bases are TGTGCCACCAGAGACGGCTCCTACGAGCAGTACTTC. Translation: CATRDGSYEQYF.

This clone was seen a handful of times. The genes are TRBV11-2 and TRBJ1-1; D ambiguous. The CDR3 loop spans 12 amino acids. The V end was cut by 0 bases, the J end by 7 bases, with 6 bases between. CDR1 and CDR2 from the germline V gene are SGHAT and FQNNGV. CDR3 sequence: CASSLDAGEAFF. Written as DNA, the CDR3 is TGTGCCAGCAGCTTAGATGCGGGTGAAGCTTTCTTT.

This sequence joins TRBV6-1 and TRBJ2-5; 9 bases align to TRBD1. The CDR3 sequence is 17 residues long. Germline-derived CDR1 and CDR2 are MNHNS and SASEGT. Trimming took 3 bases from V and 5 from J; bases not matched to a gene: 13. The CDR3, as DNA: TGTGCCAGCAGTGACGCGGGGACAGGGAAGCATGGGGAGACCCAGTACTTC. Amino acids: CASSDAGTGKHGETQYF.

The genes are TRBV4-1 and TRBJ1-5, with a weak D call TRBD1 (6 bases). Trimming stripped 4 bases from V and 5 bases from J, with 9 bases between. Germline loops: CDR1 MGHRA, CDR2 YSYEKL. CDR3 length equals 13 residues. CDR3 amino acids: CASSPQGYQPQHF. CDR3 coding DNA: TGCGCCAGCAGCCCCCAGGGGTATCAGCCCCAGCATTTT.

V gene TRBV28 combines with J gene TRBJ2-2, with 9 bases that match TRBD1. The CDR3 totals 16 residues. CDR1 and CDR2 (germline): MDHEN, SYDVKM. V gave up 4 bases and J gave up 4 bases; unmatched junction bases: 7. CDR3 in amino acids: CASSSRGDRATGELFF. The CDR3 DNA reads as TGTGCCAGCAGTTCCCGCGGGGACAGGGCCACCGGGGAGCTGTTTTTT.

This clone was recorded once. The chain links TRBV18 to TRBJ2-5, with TRBD1 as a possible D gene (6 bases). This CDR3 comprises 13 residues. V lost 3 bases and J 2 bases, leaving 7 bases between the germline ends. CDR1 and CDR2 from the germline V gene are KGHSH and LQKENI. The CDR3 region has the DNA TGTGCCAGCTCACCGACAGGACAAGAGACCCAGTACTTC. This codes for CASSPTGQETQYF. Drawing the rest from reference TRBV18 and TRBJ2-5, the complete variable domain is NAGVMQNPRHLVRRRGQEARLRCSPMKGHSHVYWYRQLPEEGLKFMVYLQKENIIDESGMPKERFSAEFPKEGPSILRIQQVVRGDSAAYFCASSPTGQETQYFGPGTRLLVL.

The J gene is TRBJ2-7, the V gene TRBV5-4; TRBD2 is a possible D gene (5 bases). Germline V gene data show CDR1 as SGHNT and CDR2 as YYREEE (reference sequence). The V and J ends lost 0 bases and 6 bases respectively, with 13 bases between them. This CDR3 contains 14 residues. In DNA, the CDR3 is TGTGCCAGCAGCTTGGAACTAGTGGGCTCCGAGCAGTACTTC. Its translation is CASSLELVGSEQYF.

This chain joins TRBV7-9 and TRBJ2-3; D is perhaps TRBD2 (6 bases). There are 14 residues in the CDR3. Trimming took 1 base from V and 5 from J, leaving 10 bases between them. Germline V gene sequence: CDR1 SEHNR, CDR2 FQNEAQ (reference sequence). CDR3 coding DNA: TGTGCCAGCAGCTTAGGCGGGATCAGAGATACGCAGTATTTT. Protein: CASSLGGIRDTQYF.

The chain couples TRBV19 to TRBJ2-3, with TRBD1 matching over 7 bases. This CDR3 has 14 amino acids. V shed 11 bases and J 3 bases; nucleotides not matched to a gene: 11. The V gene's germline CDR1 is LNHDA and CDR2 SQIVND (reference sequence). CDR3 sequence reads: CASSTTGWTDTQYF. CDR3 DNA: TGTGCCTCCTCCACGACAGGGTGGACAGATACGCAGTATTTT.

This chain connects TRBV6-6 to TRBJ2-7; possible D gene TRBD2, 5 bases. There are 13 residues in the CDR3. Deletions cut 7 bases from V and 0 bases from J, with 10 bases between. Looked up from germline, CDR1 is MNHNY and CDR2 is SVGAGI (reference sequence). As DNA, the CDR3 is TGTGCCAGCATTGGAGCGGCCTCCTACGAGCAGTACTTC. This sequence encodes CASIGAASYEQYF.

The chain combines TRBV18 with TRBJ1-1; 8 nucleotides align to TRBD1. Trimming cost V 4 bases and J 3 bases; bases outside gene matches: 4. The germline V gene encodes CDR1 KGHSH and CDR2 LQKENI. This CDR3 spans 14 amino acids. The DNA of the CDR3 is TGTGCCAGCTCACTTACGGACAGGGACACTGAAGCTTTCTTT. It translates to CASSLTDRDTEAFF.